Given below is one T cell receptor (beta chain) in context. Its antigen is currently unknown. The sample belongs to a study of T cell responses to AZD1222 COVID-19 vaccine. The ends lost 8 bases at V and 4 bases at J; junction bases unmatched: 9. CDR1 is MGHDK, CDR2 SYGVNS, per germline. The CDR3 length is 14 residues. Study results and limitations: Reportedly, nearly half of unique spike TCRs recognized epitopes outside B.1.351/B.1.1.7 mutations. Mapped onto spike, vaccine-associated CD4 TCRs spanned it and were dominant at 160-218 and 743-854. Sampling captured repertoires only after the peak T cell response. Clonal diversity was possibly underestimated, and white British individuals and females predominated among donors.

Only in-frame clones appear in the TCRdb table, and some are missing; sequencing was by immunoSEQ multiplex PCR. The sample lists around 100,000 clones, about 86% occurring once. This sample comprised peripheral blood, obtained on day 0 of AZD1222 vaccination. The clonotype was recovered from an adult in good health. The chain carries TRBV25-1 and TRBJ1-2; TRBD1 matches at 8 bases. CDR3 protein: CASLTGDSPYGYTF. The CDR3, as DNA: TGTGCCAGCCTGACAGGGGACTCTCCCTATGGCTACACCTTC.